This T cell receptor beta chain was sequenced in a study of cytomegalovirus exposure and HLA in healthy donors. In the study overall: A prior study identified 90 million to 120 million unique TCR beta sequences from roughly 180 million T cells.

Comment on this clone: The antigen is undetermined.

General study points: TCR beta V segments were, for the most part, productive about 90% or about 30% of the time in an earlier analysis. In a later analysis, productive TCRs from donors in an Asian-associated ancestry cluster reportedly carried fewer N-insertions than the cohort mean. Follow-up analysis seemed to connect common viral pathogens with several of the most significant clusters identified.

Germline V gives CDR1 ENHRY, CDR2 SYGVKD. The CDR3 sequence is 15 residues long. V was pared by 7 bases and J by 8 bases, with 16 bases of the junction left unmatched. 60 Vbeta and 13 Jbeta primers were used in PCR. Clones were read by immunoSEQ multiplex PCR, and TCRdb kept only the in-frame ones, dropping some. The data contain more than 100,000 clones, about 86% of them singletons. V usage is TRBV10-3 and J usage is TRBJ1-1; 7 bases map to TRBD1. The TCR was taken from a woman in her 30s in good health and CMV-seronegative. Material for sequencing was PBMCs. DNA for the CDR3: TGTGCCATCAAACAGGGGATCGGGGAAATGGTGGAAGCTTTCTTT. This encodes CAIKQGIGEMVEAFF.